This T cell receptor (beta chain) was sequenced in a study of T-cell reconstitution after alpha-beta-depleted transplantation in children. Unique molecular identifiers were incorporated when the TCRbeta library was constructed. From the PCR reads, TCRdb called clonotypes with MiXCR, one entry per CDR3 protein. The sample has 200,000 to 250,000 distinct CDR3 sequences, about 11% seen once. The CDR3 spans 18 residues. Germline lookup yields CDR1 MGHDK and CDR2 SYGVNS. The V end lost 1 base, the J end lost 0 bases, and 16 bases lay between the germline ends. This clonotype was counted ten times or more. The TCR comes from a human donor who donated a stem cell graft to a child with acute lymphoblastic leukemia. Sequencing used PBMCs from the stem cell graft donor, obtained from the stem cell graft. The chain recombines TRBV25-1 with TRBJ1-3; D possibly corresponds to TRBD1 (5 bases). CDR3 bases: TGTGCCAGCAGTGAATTTGGATACGGGGCTAGCTCTGGAAACACCATATATTTT. Translation gives CASSEFGYGASSGNTIYF.